The 5 T cell receptor beta chains reported below all come from one sample, sequenced in a study of cytomegalovirus exposure and HLA in healthy donors. The primer mix had 60 Vbeta and 13 Jbeta primers. Generated by immunoSEQ multiplex PCR, the TCRdb table keeps only in-frame clones and is missing some. The sample has about 160,000 clones, 82% seen once. Sequenced: PBMCs. These receptor sequences come from a girl between 5 and 17 years old in good health and CMV-seropositive.

This clone was recorded once. The chain uses TRBV5-1 and TRBJ2-1; the match to TRBD2 covers 12 bases. After removal of 4 bases from V and 3 bases from J, the junction contained 17 bases not matched to a gene. CDR3 length: 20 residues. CDR1 and CDR2 from the germline V gene are SGHRS and YFSETQ. In DNA, the CDR3 is TGCGCCAGCAGCCTGACCCCCATCCAAGGACTAGCGGGACGCTACAATGAGCAGTTCTTC. Amino acid sequence: CASSLTPIQGLAGRYNEQFF.

V is TRBV10-3 and J is TRBJ1-4; 7 bases match TRBD1. Germline CDR1 and CDR2: ENHRY and SYGVKD. This CDR3 has 13 amino acids. J was trimmed by 8 bases and V by 9 bases; bases with no gene match: 9. The CDR3 is CAIAGTDTEKLFF. Written as DNA, the CDR3 is TGTGCCATAGCCGGGACAGATACCGAAAAACTGTTTTTT.

The chain is built from TRBV6-5 and TRBJ1-3; no clear D. Germline V gives CDR1 MNHEY, CDR2 SVGAGI. The CDR3 totals 13 residues. V gave up 6 bases and J gave up 2 bases, with 8 bases separating them. In DNA, the CDR3 is TGTGCCAGCAGGCTGGGCCCTGGAAACACCATATATTTT. Residues: CASRLGPGNTIYF.

The chain uses TRBV15 and TRBJ1-5, with D perhaps TRBD1 (5 bases). The CDR3 sequence is 13 residues long. Trimming took 6 bases from V and 4 from J, leaving 10 bases between them. Germline V gene sequence: CDR1 LNHNV, CDR2 YYDKDF (reference sequence). CDR3 sequence: CATRKNRNQPQHF. CDR3 coding DNA: TGTGCCACCAGGAAAAACAGGAATCAGCCCCAGCATTTT.

Concerning this clone: The junction shows a germline mismatch at one end, possibly a read error. This sample includes further DNA sequences coding for the same CDR3. CDR3 DNA sequence: TGTGCTAGCAGCTTATTTTCGGCGGGGCTGGAGACCCAGTACTTC. This gives the protein CASSLFSAGLETQYF. This chain connects TRBV7-2 to TRBJ2-5, with D perhaps matching TRBD2 (6 bases). CDR3 size: 15 residues. CDR1 is SGHTA and CDR2 is FQGNSA in the germline V gene.